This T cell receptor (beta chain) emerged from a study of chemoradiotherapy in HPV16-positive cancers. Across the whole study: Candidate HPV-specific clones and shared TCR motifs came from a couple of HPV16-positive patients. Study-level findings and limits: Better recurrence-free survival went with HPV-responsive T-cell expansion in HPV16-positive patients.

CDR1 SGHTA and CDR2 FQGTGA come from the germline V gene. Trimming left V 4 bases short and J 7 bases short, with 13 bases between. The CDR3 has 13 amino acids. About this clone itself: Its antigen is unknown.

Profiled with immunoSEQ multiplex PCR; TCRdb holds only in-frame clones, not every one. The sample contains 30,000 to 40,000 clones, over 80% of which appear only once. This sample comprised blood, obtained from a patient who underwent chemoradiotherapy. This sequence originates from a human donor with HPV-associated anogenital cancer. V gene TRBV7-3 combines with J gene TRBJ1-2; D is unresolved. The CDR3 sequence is CASSSKPAFGYTF. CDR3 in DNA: TGTGCCAGCAGCTCCAAGCCGGCGTTTGGCTACACCTTC.